This TCR beta chain comes out of a study of vaccination and CD4 T cells after COVID-19. At the level of the study: Overlapping SARS-CoV-2, HCoV-NL63, HCoV-OC43 and HCoV-229E spike peptides stimulated the cells.

This clonotype was seen only a few times. What it recognizes is unknown. Treatment denoted: roughly ten-day PBMC culture with coronavirus spike peptide pools or control peptides (ViraFEST assay). Peptide pools at 8.5 to 10 ug/ml stimulated roughly 1.9 million PBMCs per well with 10 IU/ml IL-2. Sequenced with the Oncomine TCR Beta short-read assay was DNA taken from cultured CD4+ T cells. TCRdb reanalysed the PCR reads using MiXCR and keeps one entry per CDR3 protein. This sample has about 15,000 distinct CDR3 sequences; about 53% occur once, and the top ten carry 10%. The V gene lost 6 bases and the J gene lost 4 bases, with 15 bases spanning the gap. CDR3 size: 13 residues. Germline V gene sequence: CDR1 DFQATT, CDR2 SNEGSKA (reference sequence).

The origin of this receptor is a human donor who had recovered from COVID-19. This chain uses TRBV20-1 with TRBJ1-2; weak D call: TRBD1 (5 bases). This specimen consisted of CD4+ T cells from blood, cultured in vitro, obtained before SARS-CoV-2 vaccination. CDR3 DNA: TGCAGTGCCACGACAGTGAGTGGCTATGGCTACACCTTC. Translation: CSATTVSGYGYTF.